This TCR beta chain was captured in a study of T cell clones after liver transplantation. With 2 bases removed from V and 7 bases from J, the gap between germline ends came to 8 bases. Germline CDR1 is SGHNT and CDR2 is YENEEA. The CDR3 runs to 12 residues. TCRdb's copy holds only in-frame clones and misses some; the assay was immunoSEQ multiplex PCR. The sample comprises just under 60,000 clones, approximately 63% of which are singletons, and approximately 3% rests with the top ten. The rearrangement uses TRBV11-3 and TRBJ1-1, with D hard to call. The source material was CD4+ T cells from blood, sampled at the approximately 16-month timepoint. The clonotype was recovered from a human patient who received a liver transplant. Some T cells may be provided by the graft donor. CDR3 sequence reads: CASSLSGREAFF. The CDR3 bases are TGTGCCAGCAGCTTAAGTGGCCGTGAAGCTTTCTTT.